The clone carrying this T cell receptor (beta chain) was seen many times. Its antigen remains unidentified. V lost 6 bases to trimming and J lost 0 bases; unmatched junction nucleotides: 9. This CDR3 spans 17 amino acids. Template switching, a step in the protocol, added a universal primer site, and cDNA carried unique molecular identifiers. One entry per CDR3 protein, called by TCRdb with MiXCR from the 5' RACE reads. The sample carries around 240,000 distinct CDR3 sequences, 5.5% to 8% recorded once. The data were obtained in a study of identical twins. Whole-study results and caveats: Fewer insertions marked abundant cord blood beta clonotypes; young adult naive trended weakly, memory not at all. Beta out-of-frame sequences showed weaker excess twin sharing.

These data were also reused for a study on yellow fever vaccine responses in identical twins.

This TCR was sampled from a young woman in good health. Sequenced input: memory (CD45RO+) T cells sorted from blood. The V gene is TRBV12-3 or TRBV12-4, the J gene TRBJ2-1, with 9 bases fitting TRBD2. The CDR3 DNA sequence: TGTGCCAGCAGGTCCCACCCTAGCGGGGACTCCTACAATGAGCAGTTCTTC. Protein product: CASRSHPSGDSYNEQFF.